Listed here are 9 T cell receptor beta chains from one sample, sequenced in a study of T cell changes during pregnancy in multiple sclerosis. Clones were sequenced by immunoSEQ multiplex PCR, and TCRdb holds only the in-frame ones, with some missing. The sample shows tens of thousands of clones, more than 80% of them seen only once. Sequencing used peripheral blood, obtained in the first trimester of pregnancy. These receptors originate from a female donor in good health, enrolled as a control in a pregnancy study.

The J gene is TRBJ1-1, the V gene TRBV5-1; 8 positions agree with TRBD1. The CDR3 consists of 13 residues. CDR1 is SGHRS and CDR2 is YFSETQ in the germline V gene. With 5 bases clipped from V and 3 bases from J, the junction kept 3 bases outside the gene matches. CDR3 in amino acids: CASRKDRDTEAFF. The CDR3 DNA reads TGCGCCAGCAGAAAGGACAGGGACACTGAAGCTTTCTTT.

The chain recombines TRBV18 with TRBJ2-7; the D gene is possibly TRBD2 (6 bases). This CDR3 has 16 residues. Trimming shortened V by 0 bases and J by 2 bases, and 14 bases separated the two germline ends. The germline gives CDR1 KGHSH, CDR2 LQKENI. The CDR3 region is CASSPPGLRDAYEQYF. For the CDR3, the DNA is TGTGCCAGCTCACCACCGGGTTTGCGGGACGCCTACGAGCAGTACTTC.

J is TRBJ1-2 and V is TRBV6-6; 7 bases agree with TRBD1. In germline, CDR1 is MNHNY, CDR2 SVGAGI (reference sequence). This CDR3 comprises 14 residues. The trim removed 6 bases at V and 1 base at J, leaving 5 bases unmatched. CDR3 residues: CASRRGQLNYGYTF. The DNA for the CDR3 is TGTGCCAGCAGGAGGGGGCAGCTTAACTATGGCTACACCTTC.

The chain's CDR3 is CASSRSESEKLFF. In DNA form, the CDR3 reads TGTGCCAGCAGCCGCTCCGAGAGTGAAAAACTGTTTTTT. The chain joins TRBV6-1 to TRBJ1-4; D is uncertain. The CDR3 has 13 residues. The V end lost 6 bases, the J end lost 7 bases, and 12 bases lay between the germline ends. The V gene's germline CDR1 is MNHNS and CDR2 SASEGT.

The chain is built from TRBV2 and TRBJ2-3, with TRBD2 matching over 7 bases. This CDR3 contains 16 residues. Germline CDR1 SNHLY, CDR2 FYNNEI. J gave up 2 bases and V 4 bases, and 9 bases lay outside the gene matches. CDR3 residues: CASSGLSGSVTDTQYF. Here the CDR3 DNA reads TGTGCCAGCAGTGGTCTTAGCGGGTCCGTCACAGATACGCAGTATTTT.

This chain joins TRBV18 and TRBJ1-1; tentative D call: TRBD1 (6 bases). Germline V gene sequence: CDR1 KGHSH, CDR2 LQKENI. The length of the CDR3 is 12 residues. Trimming pared 1 base from V and 9 bases from J, leaving 9 bases between. The chain's CDR3 is CASSPQQGQAFF. The CDR3 bases are TGTGCCAGCTCACCACAGCAGGGGCAAGCTTTCTTT.

The chain's CDR3 is CASSPRGPSYTDTQYF. CDR3 in DNA: TGCGCCAGCAGCCCCAGGGGACCATCGTACACAGATACGCAGTATTTT. The chain couples TRBV10-1 to TRBJ2-3, with a possible D match to TRBD1 (6 bases). CDR3 length equals 16 residues. The V end lost 6 bases, the J end lost 2 bases, and 18 bases lay between the germline ends. The germline CDR1 and CDR2 sequences are WNHNN and SYGVQD (reference sequence).

The chain combines TRBV15 with TRBJ1-1; D possibly corresponds to TRBD1 (6 bases). Trimming cost V 1 base and J 4 bases, with 10 bases left between them. Looked up from germline, CDR1 is LNHNV and CDR2 is YYDKDF (reference sequence). This CDR3 is built from 14 residues. This chain's CDR3 is CATSRGDTSTEAFF. CDR3 nucleotide sequence: TGTGCCACCAGCAGAGGGGACACTTCCACTGAAGCTTTCTTT.

This rearrangement joins TRBV4-3 to TRBJ1-1, with 8 bases matching TRBD1. This CDR3 contains 15 residues. Germline V gene lookup returns CDR1 LGHNA and CDR2 YSLEER. After removal of 3 bases from V and 4 bases from J, the junction contained 7 bases not matched to a gene. This CDR3 reads CASSQGITGGTEAFF. CDR3 in DNA: TGCGCCAGCAGCCAGGGGATTACAGGGGGCACTGAAGCTTTCTTT.